These 5 T cell receptor beta chains share one sample of origin, sequenced in a study of identical twins. Each CDR3 protein gets one entry after TCRdb re-called the 5' RACE reads with MiXCR. The table includes more than 1.5 million distinct CDR3 sequences, 32% detected once. Sequenced sample: cord blood. Receptor source: a newborn girl in good health.

In this sample, this clonotype turned up once. This chain links TRBV6-1 with TRBJ1-2; TRBD1 agrees at 9 bases. The germline CDR1 and CDR2 sequences are MNHNS and SASEGT. The CDR3 loop spans 17 amino acids. V dropped 6 bases and J dropped 2; count of bases not matched to a gene: 13. The CDR3 is CASRRDREFRSNYGYTF. CDR3 sequence (DNA): TGTGCCAGCAGAAGGGACAGGGAGTTTCGATCCAACTATGGCTACACCTTC.

V is TRBV4-2 and J is TRBJ2-3, with TRBD1 as a possible D gene (6 bases). V dropped 4 bases and J dropped 1 base, with 15 bases sitting between them. CDR3 length: 16 residues. CDR1 and CDR2 from the germline V gene are LGHNA and YNFKEQ. The CDR3 loop reads CASSLPRGQRTDTQYF. The CDR3 DNA reads as TGTGCCAGCAGCCTACCCAGAGGACAGCGCACAGATACGCAGTATTTT.

This clonotype was detected a few times. The chain recombines TRBV7-9 with TRBJ2-3; the match to TRBD2 covers 8 bases. The ends lost 4 bases at V and 6 bases at J; junction bases unmatched: 9. From germline, CDR1 is SEHNR and CDR2 FQNEAQ (reference sequence). This CDR3 has 15 amino acids. CDR3 DNA: TGTGCCAGCAGCTCCTCGGGAGGGTTGGGCGATACGCAGTATTTT. It codes for CASSSSGGLGDTQYF.

This clonotype was picked up a small number of times. The chain combines TRBV25-1 with TRBJ1-4; possible D gene TRBD1, 6 bases. V dropped 4 bases and J dropped 3 bases, with 12 bases sitting between them. The CDR3 totals 15 residues. Germline V gene sequence: CDR1 MGHDK, CDR2 SYGVNS. The CDR3, as DNA: TGTGCCAGCAGTGCAGGGGATTTTGCTAATGAAAAACTGTTTTTT. Translating it yields CASSAGDFANEKLFF. Using reference TRBV25-1 and TRBJ1-4 for the parts outside the CDR3, the full variable domain is EADIYQTPRYLVIGTGKKITLECSQTMGHDKMYWYQQDPGMELHLIHYSYGVNSTEKGDLSSESTVSRIRTEHFPLTLESARPSHTSQYLCASSAGDFANEKLFFGSGTQLSVL.

Concerning this clonotype: One end of the junction varies from germline; a read error may be responsible. This chain uses TRBV12-3 or TRBV12-4 with TRBJ2-2; D is unclear. The CDR3 has 14 residues. The CDR3 bases are TGTTCCAGCAGTTATGTTTTTAGTACCGGGGAGCTGTTTTTT. Translated, it gives CSSSYVFSTGELFF.